Listed below are T cell receptor beta chains from one sample, sequenced in a study of beta chain features in type 1 diabetes. Method: immunoSEQ multiplex PCR; TCRdb's copy keeps in-frame clones and lacks some. The table records about 250,000 clones, roughly 13% of them present only once. Sequencing was performed on naive CD4+ T cells from blood. The receptors were gathered from a woman between 40 and 55 years old in good health. The CDR3 runs from the conserved cysteine through the conserved F or W. The order of the fields is D gene, clone size, V gene, J gene, CDR3 protein, CDR3 DNA. The D gene is left open where the match is weak. Size is stated for part of the rows, as once, few or many counts, or as a class when the clone is expanded.

TRBD1	NA	TRBV10-3	TRBJ2-4	CAINNDRAQNIQYF	TGTGCCATCAATAACGACAGGGCCCAAAACATTCAGTACTTC
NA	NA	TRBV19	TRBJ2-3	CASSSHSGTRTDTQYF	TGTGCCAGTAGTTCCCATTCCGGCACGAGGACAGATACGCAGTATTTT
NA	few	TRBV7-2	TRBJ1-2	CASSLTGDYGYTF	TGTGCCAGCAGCTTAACGGGGGACTATGGCTACACCTTC
TRBD1	few	TRBV5-4	TRBJ1-3	CASSSDRGNTIYF	TGTGCCAGCAGCTCGGACAGGGGAAACACCATATATTTT
NA	few	TRBV7-2	TRBJ1-6	CASSLGRGGSSSPLHF	TGTGCCAGCAGCTTAGGTCGGGGAGGCTCGAGTTCACCCCTCCACTTT
TRBD1	few	TRBV29-1	TRBJ1-1	CSVLDRGRTEAFF	TGCAGCGTCTTGGACAGGGGACGTACTGAAGCTTTCTTT
TRBD2	NA	TRBV9	TRBJ2-1	CASRQRGDNEQFF	TGTGCCAGCAGGCAGCGGGGGGACAATGAGCAGTTCTTC
TRBD1	few	TRBV11-2	TRBJ2-4	CASSLAGQGNIQYF	TGTGCCAGCAGCTTAGCGGGACAGGGGAACATTCAGTACTTC
TRBD2	NA	TRBV2	TRBJ2-3	CASSPGGDTQYF	TGTGCCAGCAGCCCCGGGGGGGATACGCAGTATTTT
NA	NA	TRBV2	TRBJ1-5	CASSDRGFNQPQHF	TGTGCCAGCAGTGACCGGGGTTTCAATCAGCCCCAGCATTTT
NA	few	TRBV6-5	TRBJ1-2	CASSYSRGLGYGYTF	TGTGCCAGCAGTTACTCGAGGGGGTTGGGTTATGGCTACACCTTC
TRBD2	few	TRBV7-9	TRBJ2-2	CASSPPGLATGELFF	TGTGCCAGCAGCCCACCGGGACTAGCGACCGGGGAGCTGTTTTTT
TRBD2	few	TRBV7-6	TRBJ2-3	CASSLITRGGGTDTQYF	TGTGCCAGCAGCTTAATCACTCGGGGGGGCGGGACAGATACGCAGTATTTT
TRBD1	NA	TRBV5-1	TRBJ2-3	CASSRDRGTDTQYF	TGCGCCAGCAGCCGGGACAGGGGCACAGATACGCAGTATTTT
TRBD2	few	TRBV5-4	TRBJ2-3	CASSGSGGSTDTQYF	TGTGCCAGCAGCGGAAGCGGGGGCAGCACAGATACGCAGTATTTT
TRBD2	few	TRBV7-6	TRBJ2-2	CASSPTPRLAGMGSSGELFF	TGTGCCAGCAGCCCCACCCCGAGACTAGCGGGGATGGGTTCGAGCGGGGAGCTGTTTTTT
TRBD1	NA	TRBV6-1	TRBJ2-1	CASSATGILYNEQFF	TGTGCCAGCAGTGCGACAGGGATACTCTACAATGAGCAGTTCTTC
TRBD2	few	TRBV7-9	TRBJ2-7	CASSLDAGGTEQYF	TGTGCCAGCAGCTTAGATGCGGGGGGAACCGAGCAGTACTTC
NA	NA	TRBV20-1	TRBJ2-7	CSARDRGEQYF	TGCAGTGCTAGAGATAGAGGCGAGCAGTACTTC
NA	few	TRBV4-3	TRBJ1-5	CASSQGIGVDQPQHF	TGCGCCAGCAGCCAGGGTATAGGGGTGGATCAGCCCCAGCATTTT
TRBD1	NA	TRBV14	TRBJ1-4	CASSLTGIGEKLFF	TGTGCCAGCAGCCTGACAGGGATCGGAGAAAAACTGTTTTTT
TRBD1	NA	TRBV9	TRBJ1-1	CASSAGQMNTEAFF	TGTGCCAGCAGCGCGGGACAGATGAACACTGAAGCTTTCTTT
TRBD1	NA	TRBV7-2	TRBJ2-4	CASSLGTGKNIQYF	TGTGCCAGCAGCTTAGGGACAGGGAAGAACATTCAGTACTTC
TRBD1	few	TRBV2	TRBJ1-2	CASIYEQGAHYGYTF	TGTGCCAGCATTTATGAGCAGGGGGCCCACTATGGCTACACCTTC
TRBD2	NA	TRBV9	TRBJ2-7	CASSVASSGGSPYEQYF	TGTGCCAGCAGCGTAGCTTCTAGCGGGGGGTCCCCCTACGAGCAGTACTTC
TRBD1	few	TRBV6-5	TRBJ2-3	CASSYSGQGPDTQYF	TGTGCCAGCAGTTACTCGGGACAGGGACCAGATACGCAGTATTTT
NA	once	TRBV19	TRBJ1-5	CACGAGRANQPQHF	TGTGCCTGCGGGGCCGGGCGAGCAAATCAGCCCCAGCATTTT
NA	NA	TRBV6-5	TRBJ2-6	CASSRTVAGANVLTF	TGTGCCAGCAGTAGGACAGTGGCCGGGGCCAACGTCCTGACTTTC